This T cell receptor (beta chain) comes out of a study of blood T cell repertoires in COVID-19. The V gene's germline CDR1 is MNHEY and CDR2 SMNVEV (reference sequence). The V end lost 2 bases, the J end lost 6 bases, and 17 bases lay between the germline ends. The CDR3 runs to 16 residues. Enrolled through a virtual design, the participants were between 18 and 89 years of age and came from around 25 US areas. Cohorts were based on clinical histories the participants reported. Profiled with immunoSEQ multiplex PCR; TCRdb holds only in-frame clones, not every one. The data hold roughly 500,000 clones, with less than 90% observed a single time.

J is TRBJ2-1 and V is TRBV27, with no clear D. The receptor's source is a woman aged 55-69 years who had recovered from COVID-19. The sample taken for sequencing was PBMCs or T cells enriched from blood (not recorded which). Here the CDR3 DNA reads TGTGCCAGCAGTTTAGGGCCCAACCCGCTTATCAATGAGCAGTTCTTC. Protein: CASSLGPNPLINEQFF.